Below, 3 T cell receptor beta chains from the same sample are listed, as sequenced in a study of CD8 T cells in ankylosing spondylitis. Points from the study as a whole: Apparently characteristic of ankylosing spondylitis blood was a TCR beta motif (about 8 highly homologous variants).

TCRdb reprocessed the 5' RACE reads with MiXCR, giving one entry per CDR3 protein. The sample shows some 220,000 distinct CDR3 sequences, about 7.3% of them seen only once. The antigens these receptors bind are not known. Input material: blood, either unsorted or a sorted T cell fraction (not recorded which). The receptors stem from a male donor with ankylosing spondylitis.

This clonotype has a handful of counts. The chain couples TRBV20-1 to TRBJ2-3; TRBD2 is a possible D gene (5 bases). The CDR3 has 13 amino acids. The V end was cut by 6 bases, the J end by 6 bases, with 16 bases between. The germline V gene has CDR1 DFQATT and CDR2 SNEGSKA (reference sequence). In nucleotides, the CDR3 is TGCAGTGCCACGGGGAGCCCCAGGGATACGCAGTATTTT. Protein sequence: CSATGSPRDTQYF.

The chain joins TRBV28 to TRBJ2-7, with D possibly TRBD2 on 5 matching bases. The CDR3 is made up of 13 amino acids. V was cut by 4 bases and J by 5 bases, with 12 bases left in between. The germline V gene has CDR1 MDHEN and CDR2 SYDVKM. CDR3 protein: CASSSPWRDEQYF. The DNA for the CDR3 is TGTGCCAGCAGTTCCCCCTGGCGGGACGAGCAGTACTTC.

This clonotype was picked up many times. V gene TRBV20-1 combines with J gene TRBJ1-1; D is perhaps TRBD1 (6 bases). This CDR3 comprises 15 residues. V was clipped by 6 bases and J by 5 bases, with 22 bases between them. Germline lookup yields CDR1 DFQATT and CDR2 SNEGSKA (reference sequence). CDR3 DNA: TGCAGTGCACGACCAAATAACAGGGTAAAAACTGAAGCTTTCTTT. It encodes CSARPNNRVKTEAFF.